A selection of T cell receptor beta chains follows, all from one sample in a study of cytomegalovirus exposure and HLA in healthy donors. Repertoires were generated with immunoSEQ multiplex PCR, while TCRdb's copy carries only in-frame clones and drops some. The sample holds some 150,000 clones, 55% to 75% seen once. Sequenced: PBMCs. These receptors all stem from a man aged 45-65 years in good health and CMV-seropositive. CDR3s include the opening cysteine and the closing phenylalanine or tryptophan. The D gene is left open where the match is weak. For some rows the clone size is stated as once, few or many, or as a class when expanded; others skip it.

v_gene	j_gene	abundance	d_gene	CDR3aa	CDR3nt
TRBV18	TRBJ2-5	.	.	CASSPPMGADETQYF	TGTGCCAGCTCACCACCGATGGGGGCGGATGAGACCCAGTACTTC
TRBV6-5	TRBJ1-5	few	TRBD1	CASSPTGVQPQHF	TGTGCCAGCAGTCCTACAGGGGTTCAGCCCCAGCATTTT
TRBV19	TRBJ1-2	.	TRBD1	CASSDRGHGYTF	TGTGCCAGTAGTGACAGGGGGCATGGCTACACCTTC
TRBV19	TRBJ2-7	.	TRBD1	CASMGRTGGAPYEQYF	TGTGCCAGTATGGGTAGAACAGGGGGCGCCCCCTACGAGCAGTACTTC
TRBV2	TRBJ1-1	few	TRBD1	CASRGTGDEAFF	TGTGCCAGCAGGGGGACAGGGGATGAAGCTTTCTTT
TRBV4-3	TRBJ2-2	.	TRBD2	CASSQEGLAGVTGELFF	TGCGCCAGCAGCCAAGAGGGGCTAGCGGGAGTGACTGGGGAGCTGTTTTTT
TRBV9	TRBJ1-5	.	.	CVPWRVWPPQHF	TGTGTCCCTTGGAGGGTTTGGCCACCCCAGCATTTT
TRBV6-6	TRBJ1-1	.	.	CASRPPGGQVNTEAFF	TGTGCCAGCAGGCCTCCGGGGGGGCAGGTGAACACTGAAGCTTTCTTT
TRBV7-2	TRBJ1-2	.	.	CASSPRVNAGYTF	TGTGCCAGCAGCCCCAGGGTAAACGCTGGCTACACCTTC
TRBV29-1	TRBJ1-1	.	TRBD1	CSVSGGAGAFF	TGCAGCGTGTCAGGGGGCGCGGGAGCTTTCTTT
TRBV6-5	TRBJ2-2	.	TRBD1	CASSAGTGNTGELFF	TGTGCCAGCAGCGCCGGGACAGGAAACACCGGGGAGCTGTTTTTT
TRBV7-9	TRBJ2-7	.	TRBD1	CSSSGPGQVPWLSYEQYF	TGTTCCAGCAGCGGACCGGGACAGGTTCCTTGGCTCTCCTACGAGCAGTACTTC
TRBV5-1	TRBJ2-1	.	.	CASRTPTGYSYNEQFF	TGCGCCAGCCGTACCCCGACAGGCTACTCCTACAATGAGCAGTTCTTC
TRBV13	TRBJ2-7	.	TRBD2	CASSFGTRVSEQYF	TGTGCCAGCAGCTTCGGGACTAGGGTGAGCGAGCAGTACTTC
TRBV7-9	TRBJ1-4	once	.	CSSSLMGADEKLFF	TGTTCCAGCAGCTTAATGGGGGCTGATGAAAAACTGTTTTTT
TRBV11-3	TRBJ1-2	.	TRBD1	CASSLGGQGQGGYGYTF	TGTGCCAGCAGCTTAGGAGGACAGGGCCAGGGGGGATATGGCTACACCTTC
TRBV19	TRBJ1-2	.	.	CASSRQNNYGYTF	TGTGCCAGTAGTAGACAGAATAACTATGGCTACACCTTC
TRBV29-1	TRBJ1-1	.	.	CSVYRGGLNTEAFF	TGCAGCGTCTATAGGGGGGGGTTGAACACTGAAGCTTTCTTT
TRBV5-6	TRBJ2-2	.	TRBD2	CASSPRIAGGRTGELFF	TGTGCCAGCAGCCCTCGGATAGCGGGAGGGCGCACCGGGGAGCTGTTTTTT
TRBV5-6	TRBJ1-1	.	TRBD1	CASSLQGLGNTEAFF	TGTGCCAGCAGCTTACAGGGGTTAGGGAACACTGAAGCTTTCTTT
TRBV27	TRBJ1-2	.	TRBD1	CASTTSFGDRASYTF	TGTGCCAGCACCACGTCCTTTGGGGACAGGGCTAGCTACACCTTC
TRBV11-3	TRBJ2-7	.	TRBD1	CASSPLLGQGRYEQYF	TGTGCCAGCAGCCCTCTCCTTGGACAGGGGCGATACGAGCAGTACTTC
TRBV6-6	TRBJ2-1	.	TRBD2	CASGLAGGSKNEQFF	TGTGCCAGCGGACTAGCGGGAGGGTCTAAGAATGAGCAGTTCTTC
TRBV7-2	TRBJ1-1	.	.	CASSLAQITEAFF	TGTGCCAGCAGCTTAGCCCAGATTACTGAAGCTTTCTTT
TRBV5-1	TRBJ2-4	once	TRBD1	CASSLEQGARNIQYF	TGCGCCAGCAGCTTGGAACAGGGGGCTCGGAACATTCAGTACTTC
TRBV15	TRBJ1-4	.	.	CATSRGTSATNEKLFF	TGTGCCACCAGCAGAGGAACTTCGGCAACTAATGAAAAACTGTTTTTT
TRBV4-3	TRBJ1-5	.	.	CASSQENPLIPGPQHF	TGCGCCAGCAGCCAAGAAAATCCGCTCATACCGGGGCCCCAGCATTTT
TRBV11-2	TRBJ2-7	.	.	CASSLNGSPRSYEQYF	TGTGCCAGCAGCTTAAATGGCAGTCCTCGCTCCTACGAGCAGTACTTC
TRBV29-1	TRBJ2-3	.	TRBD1	CSVVGGLVATQYF	TGCAGCGTGGTAGGGGGCCTAGTAGCGACGCAGTATTTT
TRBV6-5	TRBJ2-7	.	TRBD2	CASRLTSGRGHEQYF	TGTGCCAGCCGGCTCACTAGCGGGAGAGGCCACGAGCAGTACTTC
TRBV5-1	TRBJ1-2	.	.	CASRQDWDYGYTF	TGCGCCAGCAGGCAGGATTGGGACTATGGCTACACCTTC
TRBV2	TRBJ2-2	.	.	CASSATIWGELFF	TGTGCCAGCAGTGCGACTATTTGGGGGGAGCTGTTTTTT
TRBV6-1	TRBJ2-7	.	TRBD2	CASSVISGAYEQYF	TGTGCCAGCAGTGTTATTAGCGGGGCCTACGAGCAGTACTTC
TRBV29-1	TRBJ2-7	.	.	CSVQDQGRTYEQYF	TGCAGCGTTCAGGACCAGGGTAGAACCTACGAGCAGTACTTC
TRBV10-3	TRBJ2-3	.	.	CANGLGPSDTQYF	TGTGCCAACGGACTCGGTCCATCAGATACGCAGTATTTT
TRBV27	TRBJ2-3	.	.	CASSKDLNRAFTDTQYF	TGTGCCAGCAGCAAAGATCTAAACAGGGCCTTTACAGATACGCAGTATTTT
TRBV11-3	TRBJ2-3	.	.	CASSPSQTGPSTDTQYF	TGTGCCAGCAGCCCCTCACAGACAGGTCCTAGCACAGATACGCAGTATTTT
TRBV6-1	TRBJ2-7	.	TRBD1	CASSEPPPGTGTYEQYF	TGTGCCAGCAGTGAACCCCCCCCCGGGACAGGAACCTACGAGCAGTACTTC
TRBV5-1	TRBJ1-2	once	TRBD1	CASSRTGTGEGGYTF	TGCGCCAGCAGCAGGACCGGGACAGGGGAAGGAGGCTACACCTTC
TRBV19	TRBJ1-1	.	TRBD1	CATGDRRRTEAFF	TGTGCCACTGGGGACAGACGACGCACTGAAGCTTTCTTT
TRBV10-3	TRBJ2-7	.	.	CAISDPRSIYEQYF	TGTGCCATCAGTGATCCCCGGTCGATCTACGAGCAGTACTTC
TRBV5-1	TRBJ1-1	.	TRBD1	CASSLTPGTGGTEAFF	TGCGCCAGCAGCCTGACTCCTGGGACAGGGGGCACTGAAGCTTTCTTT
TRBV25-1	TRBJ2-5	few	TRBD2	CASSVGTSLGETQYF	TGTGCCAGCAGCGTCGGGACTAGCCTAGGGGAGACCCAGTACTTC
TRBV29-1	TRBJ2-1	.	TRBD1	CSVPGTGFYNEQFF	TGCAGCGTCCCCGGGACAGGATTTTACAATGAGCAGTTCTTC
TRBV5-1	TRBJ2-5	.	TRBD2	CASSAGGDGKETQYF	TGCGCCAGCAGCGCGGGGGGGGACGGAAAAGAGACCCAGTACTTC
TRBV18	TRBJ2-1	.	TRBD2	CASQRVGGVDNEQFF	TGTGCCAGCCAACGGGTGGGAGGGGTCGACAATGAGCAGTTCTTC
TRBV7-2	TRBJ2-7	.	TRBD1	CASSSGSGGYEQYF	TGTGCCAGCAGCTCTGGATCAGGGGGCTACGAGCAGTACTTC
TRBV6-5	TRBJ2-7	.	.	CASSYMNEQYF	TGTGCCAGCAGTTACATGAACGAGCAGTACTTC
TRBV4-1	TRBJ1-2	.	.	CASSQAPGSNYGYTF	TGCGCCAGCAGCCAAGCCCCAGGGTCTAACTATGGCTACACCTTC
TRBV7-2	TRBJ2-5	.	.	CASSLGGRRETQYF	TGTGCCAGCAGCTTAGGGGGGCGCCGGGAGACCCAGTACTTC
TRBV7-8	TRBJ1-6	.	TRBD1	CASSPRTGISPTPLHF	TGTGCCAGCAGCCCGCGGACAGGGATAAGTCCAACACCCCTCCACTTT
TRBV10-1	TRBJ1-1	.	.	CASSESGRGYTEAFF	TGCGCCAGCAGTGAATCAGGACGGGGGTACACTGAAGCTTTCTTT
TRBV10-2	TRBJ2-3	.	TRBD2	CASTSGRASDTQYF	TGCGCCAGCACTTCGGGGAGGGCATCAGATACGCAGTATTTT